Shown below are 4 T cell receptor beta chains from a single sample sequenced in a study of identical twins. TCRdb reprocessed the 5' RACE reads via MiXCR and lists one record per CDR3 protein. Found here are 250,000 or so distinct CDR3 sequences, 6% to 8.5% of them singletons; the top ten hold 5% to 6%. This same sample was also part of a study on yellow fever vaccine responses in identical twins.

The sequencing sample was made of CD8+ T cells sorted from blood. These receptors all come from a woman aged 18-35 years in good health.

For this clonotype: At one end the junction does not follow the germline gene, possibly because of a read error. V usage is TRBV12-3 or TRBV12-4 and J usage is TRBJ2-3, with D tentatively TRBD1 (6 bases). The CDR3 covers 19 residues. The CDR3 sequence is CTSSLVFFIADSTTDTQYF. CDR3 coding DNA: TGTACCAGCAGTTTAGTGTTTTTTATTGCGGACAGCACCACAGATACGCAGTATTTT.

This clonotype was counted between two and nine times. The chain uses TRBV20-1 and TRBJ2-3; TRBD2 matches at 7 bases. With 5 bases clipped from V and 0 bases from J, the junction kept 8 bases outside the gene matches. Germline-derived CDR1 and CDR2 are DFQATT and SNEGSKA (reference sequence). CDR3 length equals 15 residues. The CDR3 nucleotides are TGCAGTGCTGGGAAGGGCGGGGGAAGCACAGATACGCAGTATTTT. As protein: CSAGKGGGSTDTQYF.

This clonotype has only a few counts. The J gene is TRBJ1-2, the V gene TRBV4-1; D is uncertain. The V end was cut by 1 base, the J end by 5 bases, with 14 bases between. The CDR3 runs 15 residues. The germline V gene encodes CDR1 MGHRA and CDR2 YSYEKL. The CDR3 region has the DNA TGCGCCAGCAGCCAAGGTGGTACCACGGGGTATGGCTACACCTTC. It encodes CASSQGGTTGYGYTF.

This clonotype came up many times. J is TRBJ2-1 and V is TRBV7-8, with 7 bases that match TRBD1. The CDR3 length is 14 residues. The V segment lost 4 bases and the J segment 6 bases; nucleotides outside the gene matches: 6. The germline V gene has CDR1 SGHVS and CDR2 FQNEAQ. CDR3 DNA: TGTGCCAGCAGCTGGCTACAGGGGAGCAATGAGCAGTTCTTC. Translating it yields CASSWLQGSNEQFF.